This entry features one TCR beta chain sequence. No antigen is known for it. These data belong to a study of PD-1 blockade in classical Hodgkin lymphoma. Germline values: CDR1 MRHNA, CDR2 SNTAGT. Trimming cost V 6 bases and J 5 bases, with 13 bases left between them. The CDR3 length is 13 residues. Sequenced by immunoSEQ multiplex PCR; TCRdb stores in-frame clones only, minus some. The sample includes more than 140,000 clones, about four fifths of them seen just once. Points from the study as a whole: Exclusion applied to patients who initiated nivolumab less than 1 year following ASCT.

There was relapse after autologous stem cell transplantation in every patient, and there was variation in brentuximab vedotin exposure. Reported best responses ranged across complete response, partial response or progressive disease. The receptor was isolated from a human donor with classical Hodgkin lymphoma. The rearrangement links TRBV6-4 to TRBJ2-5; perhaps TRBD2 as D (5 bases). The sequencing used peripheral blood mononuclear cells (PBMCs), collected before the second cycle of nivolumab. The CDR3 DNA reads TGTGCCAGCAGCGAATACCGCGGGGAGACCCAGTACTTC. Translated: CASSEYRGETQYF.